A single sample gave rise to the 25 T cell receptor beta chains below, sequenced in a study of blood T cell repertoires in COVID-19 (dated by TCRdb to the early 2020s). Receptors were amplified or captured by the immunoSEQ multiplex PCR assay. This is the immuneACCESS table as TCRdb keeps it, with only in-frame sequences that have V and J called. A part of the clones is gone; compared with another copy, unresolved V genes explain less than half, and the rest is unexplained. The sample profile shows over 150,000 clones; roughly 85% of them were found once. The ten largest clonotypes hold 6.2% of the sample. Sequencing input: PBMCs or T cells enriched from blood (not recorded which). The receptors were sampled from a man aged 40-49 years who had recovered from COVID-19.

This clone was picked up one time. The chain employs TRBV7-2 and TRBJ2-5; perhaps TRBD1 as D (6 bases). The CDR3 has 13 residues. Germline CDR1 is SGHTA and CDR2 is FQGNSA. V lost 2 bases to trimming and J lost 3 bases, with 7 bases between them. The CDR3 here is CASSLRTEETQYF. CDR3 coding DNA: TGTGCCAGCAGCTTACGGACAGAAGAGACCCAGTACTTC.

This chain uses TRBV27 with TRBJ2-7; TRBD1 aligns across 8 bases. The CDR3 length is 13 residues. V shed 2 bases and J 6 bases; nucleotides not matched to a gene: 3. Per the germline V gene, CDR1 is MNHEY and CDR2 is SMNVEV (reference sequence). CDR3 sequence (DNA): TGTGCCAGCAGTTTACGGACAGGGCGCGAGCAGTACTTC. It translates to CASSLRTGREQYF.

The V gene is TRBV5-1, the J gene TRBJ1-3; the match to TRBD1 covers 8 bases. Germline V CDR1 and CDR2: SGHRS, YFSETQ. V shed 4 bases and J 2 bases; nucleotides not matched to a gene: 11. This CDR3 comprises 17 residues. The CDR3 DNA follows: TGCGCCAGCAGCACCCGAGGACAGGGAACGGCTGGAAACACCATATATTTT. Its protein is CASSTRGQGTAGNTIYF.

This clone was counted once. The gene calls are TRBV30 and TRBJ2-5; maybe TRBD1 (5 bases). Germline values: CDR1 GTSNPN, CDR2 SVGIG (reference sequence). The CDR3 loop spans 13 amino acids. V was cut by 3 bases and J by 4 bases, with 12 bases left in between. The CDR3 here is CAWRAGRRETQYF. CDR3 DNA sequence: TGTGCCTGGAGAGCAGGGCGGCGAGAGACCCAGTACTTC.

The J gene is TRBJ1-6, the V gene TRBV10-3; D is unclear. CDR1 and CDR2 (germline): ENHRY, SYGVKD. The CDR3 is 12 amino acids. Trimming removed 2 bases at V and 8 bases at J, with 4 bases between. The CDR3 spells CAISEADSPLHF. The CDR3 DNA follows: TGTGCCATCAGTGAGGCAGATTCACCCCTCCACTTT.

The J gene is TRBJ2-7, the V gene TRBV24-1; 9 bases agree with TRBD1. The germline gives CDR1 KGHDR, CDR2 SFDVKD. The CDR3 loop spans 13 amino acids. V was clipped by 5 bases and J by 8 bases; unmatched bases: 6. CDR3: CATSVSDRGKQYF. CDR3 sequence (DNA): TGTGCCACCAGTGTATCGGACAGGGGAAAGCAGTACTTC.

The chain employs TRBV4-1 and TRBJ2-7, with 13 bases fitting TRBD2. CDR1 MGHRA and CDR2 YSYEKL come from the germline V gene. V lost 0 bases and J lost 5; bases outside the gene matches: 4. The CDR3 is 16 amino acids. CDR3 protein: CASSQELAGGVHEQYF. The CDR3 DNA sequence: TGCGCCAGCAGCCAAGAACTAGCGGGGGGGGTCCACGAGCAGTACTTC.

This rearrangement joins TRBV7-6 to TRBJ2-7; 7 bases are shared with TRBD2. The CDR3 covers 16 residues. V lost 5 bases, J lost 6 bases, and 16 bases stayed unmatched. Germline CDR1 and CDR2: SGHVS and FNYEAQ. This CDR3 is CASSPLTSSGRVEQYF. Here the CDR3 DNA reads TGTGCCAGCAGCCCCTTAACTAGTAGCGGGCGGGTCGAGCAGTACTTC.

This rearrangement joins TRBV28 to TRBJ2-1; a possible D gene is TRBD1 (6 bases). The germline V gene has CDR1 MDHEN and CDR2 SYDVKM. The CDR3 contains 15 residues. V shed 5 bases and J shed 0 bases, with 11 bases lying between them. In nucleotides, the CDR3 is TGTGCCAGCAGTACTTCAGGGGACTCCTACAATGAGCAGTTCTTC. Protein product: CASSTSGDSYNEQFF.

The V call is TRBV6-5, the J call TRBJ1-1; 9 bases are a match to TRBD1. Germline CDR1 MNHEY, CDR2 SVGAGI. This CDR3 spans 13 amino acids. With V trimmed by 6 bases and J by 6 bases, 5 bases remained unmatched. The chain's CDR3 is CASSWTGAAEAFF. CDR3 sequence (DNA): TGTGCCAGCAGCTGGACAGGGGCGGCTGAAGCTTTCTTT.

V gene TRBV9 combines with J gene TRBJ2-2; TRBD1 agrees at 8 bases. The germline gives CDR1 SGDLS, CDR2 YYNGEE. CDR3 length: 20 amino acids. V lost 0 bases, J lost 3 bases, and 16 bases stayed unmatched. The DNA of the CDR3 is TGTGCCAGCAGCGTAGACCGACCGGGACCCAGGGGGCGAGACACCGGGGAGCTGTTTTTT. It specifies CASSVDRPGPRGRDTGELFF. Variable domain in full (rest from reference TRBV9 and TRBJ2-2): DSGVTQTPKHLITATGQRVTLRCSPRSGDLSVYWYQQSLDQGLQFLIQYYNGEERAKGNILERFSAQQFPDLHSELNLSSLELGDSALYFCASSVDRPGPRGRDTGELFFGEGSRLTVL.

This clone has only a few counts. The rearrangement uses TRBV24-1 and TRBJ2-4, with 9 bases lining up with TRBD1. The CDR3 runs to 14 residues. The trim removed 6 bases at V and 10 bases at J, leaving 9 bases unmatched. Germline CDR1 is KGHDR and CDR2 is SFDVKD. DNA for the CDR3: TGTGCCACCAGTTCGGGGGGACAGGGTAGTATTCAGTACTTC. The encoded protein is CATSSGGQGSIQYF.

The chain is built from TRBV7-3 and TRBJ1-1; D might be TRBD1 (6 bases). Germline CDR1 reads SGHTA; CDR2 reads FQGTGA. This CDR3 is built from 14 residues. The V gene lost 2 bases and the J gene lost 3 bases, with 10 bases spanning the gap. The CDR3 loop is CASSLDAGDTEAFF. The CDR3 DNA sequence: TGTGCCAGCAGCTTAGATGCAGGGGACACTGAAGCTTTCTTT.

The CDR3 here is CASSPFRGSLSYEQYF. The CDR3 DNA reads TGCGCCAGCAGCCCCTTCCGCGGGAGCCTTTCCTACGAGCAGTACTTC. The V and J genes are TRBV5-1 and TRBJ2-7, with TRBD2 matching 7 bases. In germline, CDR1 is SGHRS, CDR2 YFSETQ. The length of the CDR3 is 16 residues. The ends lost 4 bases at V and 1 base at J; junction bases unmatched: 11.

A single count supports this clone. The rearrangement uses TRBV7-9 and TRBJ2-5, with a tentative D call TRBD2 (5 bases). This CDR3 comprises 15 residues. Looked up from germline, CDR1 is SEHNR and CDR2 is FQNEAQ (reference sequence). Trimming took off 5 bases at V and 5 bases at J, with 18 bases between the two ends. The CDR3 DNA sequence: TGTGCCAGCAGCCTTACCGATTCTACTAGGGAGACCCAGTACTTC. It encodes CASSLTDSTRETQYF.

This clone was recorded only once. This sequence joins TRBV4-1 and TRBJ1-2; D not certain. This CDR3 region has 14 residues. Germline V CDR1 and CDR2: MGHRA, YSYEKL. Trimming removed 0 bases from V and 4 bases from J, with 9 bases in between. CDR3 nucleotides: TGCGCCAGCAGCCAAGACAACACCTTCTATGGCTACACCTTC. Translating gives CASSQDNTFYGYTF.

The chain employs TRBV30 and TRBJ1-2; D remains ambiguous. CDR1 and CDR2 (germline): GTSNPN, SVGIG (reference sequence). The V and J ends lost 0 bases and 5 bases respectively, with 10 bases between them. The CDR3 runs to 13 residues. This CDR3 is CAWSVAGVYGYTF. The CDR3 bases are TGTGCCTGGAGTGTAGCCGGGGTATATGGCTACACCTTC. The whole variable domain, filled in from reference TRBV30 and TRBJ1-2, reads SQTIHQWPATLVQPVGSPLSLECTVEGTSNPNLYWYRQAAGRGLQLLFYSVGIGQISSEVPQNLSASRPQDRQFILSSKKLLLSDSGFYLCAWSVAGVYGYTFGSGTRLTVV.

V usage is TRBV5-6 and J usage is TRBJ2-3; TRBD1 aligns across 9 bases. CDR3 size: 15 residues. V trimming: 5 bases; J trimming: 3 bases; junction bases outside the gene matches: 7. Germline V gives CDR1 SGHDT, CDR2 YYEEEE. The CDR3 DNA is TGTGCCAGCAGTACGGGACAGGGTGGGACAGATACGCAGTATTTT. This translates into CASSTGQGGTDTQYF.

Note on this clone: The junction shows a germline mismatch at one end, possibly a read error. The V call is TRBV27, the J call TRBJ2-3; 9 bases line up with TRBD2. There are 15 residues in the CDR3. Germline-derived CDR1 and CDR2 are MNHEY and SMNVEV (reference sequence). Written as DNA, the CDR3 is TGTGCCACCAGTTACAGCGGGAGGTCTACAGATACGCAGTATTTT. It encodes CATSYSGRSTDTQYF.

The genes are TRBV27 and TRBJ1-4, with D perhaps matching TRBD1 (5 bases). Trimming cost V 5 bases and J 2 bases, with 15 bases left between them. The CDR3 is 16 residues long. Per the germline V gene, CDR1 is MNHEY and CDR2 is SMNVEV (reference sequence). CDR3 DNA: TGTGCCAGCAGTAGTATCCAGGGCGCCACTAATGAAAAACTGTTTTTT. Translated, it gives CASSSIQGATNEKLFF.

This sequence joins TRBV30 and TRBJ1-2; D unresolved. From germline, CDR1 is GTSNPN and CDR2 SVGIG (reference sequence). V was cut by 4 bases and J by 7 bases, with 16 bases left in between. This CDR3 has 13 amino acids. The CDR3 DNA reads TGTGCCTGGAACGGGTTGCGGGGAGCTGGCTACACCTTC. This sequence encodes CAWNGLRGAGYTF. The whole variable domain, remainder taken from reference TRBV30 and TRBJ1-2, is SQTIHQWPATLVQPVGSPLSLECTVEGTSNPNLYWYRQAAGRGLQLLFYSVGIGQISSEVPQNLSASRPQDRQFILSSKKLLLSDSGFYLCAWNGLRGAGYTFGSGTRLTVV.

This clone has more than one count but fewer than ten. The chain links TRBV4-1 to TRBJ1-5, with D uncertain. There are 12 residues in the CDR3. Germline V gives CDR1 MGHRA, CDR2 YSYEKL. V lost 4 bases and J lost 6, with 7 bases in between. The CDR3 DNA reads as TGCGCCAGCAGCCCGGGTAGTCAGCCCCAGCATTTT. Residues: CASSPGSQPQHF.

This rearrangement joins TRBV20-1 to TRBJ1-4, with 7 bases identical to TRBD1. CDR1 and CDR2 (germline): DFQATT, SNEGSKA (reference sequence). V was pared by 3 bases and J by 8 bases, with 6 bases of the junction left unmatched. The CDR3 consists of 13 residues. The chain's CDR3 is CSASRQGSEKLFF. CDR3 nucleotide sequence: TGCAGTGCTAGTCGACAGGGCAGCGAAAAACTGTTTTTT.

The CDR3 here is CASTEGAGGRTEAFF. CDR3 in DNA: TGTGCCAGCACCGAGGGGGCGGGCGGACGGACTGAAGCTTTCTTT. J is TRBJ1-1 and V is TRBV28; 7 positions agree with TRBD1. The CDR3 consists of 15 residues. Germline V gene data show CDR1 as MDHEN and CDR2 as SYDVKM. V dropped 7 bases and J dropped 5; count of bases not matched to a gene: 13.

CDR3 coding DNA: TGTGCCGGGACCAAACAGGGGTCCTCCTACGAGCAGTACTTC. It specifies CAGTKQGSSYEQYF. The chain uses TRBV2 and TRBJ2-7; 7 nucleotides align to TRBD1. The ends lost 11 bases at V and 0 bases at J; junction bases unmatched: 10. In germline, CDR1 is SNHLY, CDR2 FYNNEI. The CDR3 has 14 amino acids. The whole variable domain, remainder taken from reference TRBV2 and TRBJ2-7, is EPEVTQTPSHQVTQMGQEVILRCVPISNHLYFYWYRQILGQKVEFLVSFYNNEISEKSEIFDDQFSVERPDGSNFTLKIRSTKLEDSAMYFCAGTKQGSSYEQYFGPGTRLTVT.